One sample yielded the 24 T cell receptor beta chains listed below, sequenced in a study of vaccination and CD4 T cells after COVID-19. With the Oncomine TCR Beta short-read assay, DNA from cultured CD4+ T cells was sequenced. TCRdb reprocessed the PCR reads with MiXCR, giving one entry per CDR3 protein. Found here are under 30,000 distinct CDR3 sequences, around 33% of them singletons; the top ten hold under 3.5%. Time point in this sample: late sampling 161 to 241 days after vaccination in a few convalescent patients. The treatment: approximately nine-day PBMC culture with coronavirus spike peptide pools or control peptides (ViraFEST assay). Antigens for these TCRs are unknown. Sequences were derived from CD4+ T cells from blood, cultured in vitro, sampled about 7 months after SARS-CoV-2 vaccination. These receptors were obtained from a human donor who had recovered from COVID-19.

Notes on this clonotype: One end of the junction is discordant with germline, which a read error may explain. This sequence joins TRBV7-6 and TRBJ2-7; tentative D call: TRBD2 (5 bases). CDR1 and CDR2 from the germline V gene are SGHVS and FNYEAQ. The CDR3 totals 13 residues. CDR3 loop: CASSLVRGYEQYF. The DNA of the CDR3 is TGTGCTAGCAGCTTAGTGAGAGGGTACGAGCAGTACTTC. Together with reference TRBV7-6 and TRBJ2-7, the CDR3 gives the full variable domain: GAGVSQSPRYKVTKRGQDVALRCDPISGHVSLYWYRQALGQGPEFLTYFNYEAQQDKSGLPNDRFSAERPEGSISTLTIQRTEQRDSAMYRCASSLVRGYEQYFGPGTRLTVT.

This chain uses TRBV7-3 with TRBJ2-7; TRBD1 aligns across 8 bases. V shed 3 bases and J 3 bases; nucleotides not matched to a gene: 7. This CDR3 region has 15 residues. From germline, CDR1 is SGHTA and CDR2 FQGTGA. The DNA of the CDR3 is TGTGCCAGCAGCTTGGACAGGGCCGGTCGCTACGAGCAGTACTTC. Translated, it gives CASSLDRAGRYEQYF.

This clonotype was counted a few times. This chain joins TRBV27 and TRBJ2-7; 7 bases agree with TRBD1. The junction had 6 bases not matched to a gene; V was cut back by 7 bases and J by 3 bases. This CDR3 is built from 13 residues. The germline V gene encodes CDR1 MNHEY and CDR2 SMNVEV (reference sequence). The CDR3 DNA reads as TGTGCCAGCAAGGCAGCAGGGGGCTACGAGCAGTACTTC. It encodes CASKAAGGYEQYF.

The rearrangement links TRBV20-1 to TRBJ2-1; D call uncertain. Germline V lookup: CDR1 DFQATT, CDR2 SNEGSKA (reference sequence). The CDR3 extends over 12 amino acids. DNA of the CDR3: TGCAGCAAGAGGACGGGTGGTAATGAGCAGTTCTTC. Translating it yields CSKRTGGNEQFF.

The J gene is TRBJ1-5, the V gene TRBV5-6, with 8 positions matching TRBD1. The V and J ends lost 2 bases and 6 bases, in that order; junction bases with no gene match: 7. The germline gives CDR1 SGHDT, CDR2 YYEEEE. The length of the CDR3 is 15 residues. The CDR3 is CASSFWGQVGQPQHF. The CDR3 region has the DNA TGTGCCAGCAGCTTCTGGGGACAGGTTGGTCAGCCCCAGCATTTT.

The CDR3 is CASRTLLTDTQYF. CDR3 nucleotide sequence: TGTGCCAGCAGGACCCTTTTGACAGATACGCAGTATTTT. The genes are TRBV27 and TRBJ2-3, with no clear D. This CDR3 comprises 13 residues. Trimming removed 6 bases at V and 3 bases at J, with 10 bases between. Germline V gene lookup returns CDR1 MNHEY and CDR2 SMNVEV (reference sequence).

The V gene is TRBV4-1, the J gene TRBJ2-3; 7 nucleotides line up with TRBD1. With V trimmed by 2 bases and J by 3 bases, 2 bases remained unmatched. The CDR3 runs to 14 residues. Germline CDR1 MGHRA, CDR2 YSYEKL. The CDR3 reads CASSQRQGTDTQYF. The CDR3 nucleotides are TGCGCCAGCAGCCAAAGACAGGGAACAGATACGCAGTATTTT.

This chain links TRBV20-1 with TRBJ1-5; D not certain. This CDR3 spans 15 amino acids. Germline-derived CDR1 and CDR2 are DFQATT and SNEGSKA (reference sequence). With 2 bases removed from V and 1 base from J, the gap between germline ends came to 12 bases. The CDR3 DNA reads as TGCAGTGCTAGACCCCCCCGGGAAAGCAATCAGCCCCAGCATTTT. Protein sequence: CSARPPRESNQPQHF.

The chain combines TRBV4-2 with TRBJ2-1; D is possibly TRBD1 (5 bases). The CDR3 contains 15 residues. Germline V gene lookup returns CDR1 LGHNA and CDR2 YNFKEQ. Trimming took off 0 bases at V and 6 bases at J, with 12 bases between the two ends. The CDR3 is CASSQDPGIGNEQFF. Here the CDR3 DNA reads TGTGCCAGCAGCCAAGATCCAGGGATCGGCAATGAGCAGTTCTTC.

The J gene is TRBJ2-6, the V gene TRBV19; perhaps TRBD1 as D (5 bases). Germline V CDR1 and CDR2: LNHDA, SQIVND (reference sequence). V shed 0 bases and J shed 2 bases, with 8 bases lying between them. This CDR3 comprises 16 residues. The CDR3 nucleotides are TGTGCCAGTAGTATAGATAGGGGCCCTGGGGCCAACGTCCTGACTTTC. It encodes CASSIDRGPGANVLTF.

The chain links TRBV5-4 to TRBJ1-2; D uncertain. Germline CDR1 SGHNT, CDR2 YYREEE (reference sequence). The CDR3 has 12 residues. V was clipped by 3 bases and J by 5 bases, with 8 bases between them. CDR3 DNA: TGTGCCAGCAGCTATTGGACTTATGGCTACACCTTC. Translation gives CASSYWTYGYTF.

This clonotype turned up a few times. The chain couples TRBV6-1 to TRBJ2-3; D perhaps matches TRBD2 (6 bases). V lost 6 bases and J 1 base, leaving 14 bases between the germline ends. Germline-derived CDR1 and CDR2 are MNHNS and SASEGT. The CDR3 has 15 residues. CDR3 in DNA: TGTGCCAGCAGAGCCCGGGAGTCGGGCACAGATACGCAGTATTTT. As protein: CASRARESGTDTQYF.

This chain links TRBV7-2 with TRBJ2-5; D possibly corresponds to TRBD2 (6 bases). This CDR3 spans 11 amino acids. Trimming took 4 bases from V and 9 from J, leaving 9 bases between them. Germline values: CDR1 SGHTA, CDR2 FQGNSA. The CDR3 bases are TGTGCCAGCAGCTCAACTAGCTCCCAGTACTTC. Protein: CASSSTSSQYF.

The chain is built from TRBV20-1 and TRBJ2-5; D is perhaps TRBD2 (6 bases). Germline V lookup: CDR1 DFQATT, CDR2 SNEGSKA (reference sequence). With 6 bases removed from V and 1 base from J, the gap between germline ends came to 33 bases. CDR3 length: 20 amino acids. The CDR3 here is CSAPPLLPRVDGRTQETQYF. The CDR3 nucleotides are TGCAGTGCCCCTCCGCTCCTACCTAGAGTAGACGGGAGAACCCAAGAGACCCAGTACTTC.

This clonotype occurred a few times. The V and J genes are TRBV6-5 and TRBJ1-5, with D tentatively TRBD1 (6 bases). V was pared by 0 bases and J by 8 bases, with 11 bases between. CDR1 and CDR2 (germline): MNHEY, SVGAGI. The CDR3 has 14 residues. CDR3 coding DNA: TGTGCCAGCAGTTACTCGACAGGTGGAAAGCCCCAGCATTTT. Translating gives CASSYSTGGKPQHF.

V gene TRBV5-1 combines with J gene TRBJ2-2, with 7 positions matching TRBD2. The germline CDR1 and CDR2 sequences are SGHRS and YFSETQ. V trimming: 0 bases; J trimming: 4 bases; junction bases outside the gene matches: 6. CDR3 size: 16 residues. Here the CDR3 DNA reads TGCGCCAGCAGCTTGGTGGAGCGGGACCGCACCGGGGAGCTGTTTTTT. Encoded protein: CASSLVERDRTGELFF.

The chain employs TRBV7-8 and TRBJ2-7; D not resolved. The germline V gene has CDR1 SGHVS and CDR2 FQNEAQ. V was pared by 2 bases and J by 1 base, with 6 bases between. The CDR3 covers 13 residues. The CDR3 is CASSLPPSYEQYF. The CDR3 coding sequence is TGTGCCAGCAGCTTACCCCCTTCCTACGAGCAGTACTTC.

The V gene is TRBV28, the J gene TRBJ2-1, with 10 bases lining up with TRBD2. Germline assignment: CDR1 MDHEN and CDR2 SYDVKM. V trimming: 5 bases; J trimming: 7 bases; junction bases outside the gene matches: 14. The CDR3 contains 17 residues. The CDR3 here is CASSEVNIAGGGNEQFF. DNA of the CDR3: TGTGCCAGCAGTGAAGTTAACATAGCGGGAGGAGGGAATGAGCAGTTCTTC.

The CDR3: CASKRELNNSPLHF. The CDR3 region has the DNA TGTGCCAGCAAAAGGGAACTAAATAATTCACCCCTCCACTTT. The rearrangement links TRBV6-1 to TRBJ1-6; D is undetermined. Germline V gene lookup returns CDR1 MNHNS and CDR2 SASEGT. V lost 7 bases and J lost 5, with 12 bases in between. The CDR3 covers 14 residues.

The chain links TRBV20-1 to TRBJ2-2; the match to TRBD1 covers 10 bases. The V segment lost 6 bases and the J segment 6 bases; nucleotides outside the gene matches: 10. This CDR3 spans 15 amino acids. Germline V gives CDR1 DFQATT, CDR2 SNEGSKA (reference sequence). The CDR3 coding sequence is TGCAGTGCCAGTGGGACAGGGGTTTCCGCCGGGGAGCTGTTTTTT. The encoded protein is CSASGTGVSAGELFF.

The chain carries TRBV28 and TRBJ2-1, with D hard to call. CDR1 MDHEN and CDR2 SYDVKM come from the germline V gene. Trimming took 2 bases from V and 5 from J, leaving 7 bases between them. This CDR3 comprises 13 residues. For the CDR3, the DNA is TGTGCCAGCAGTTTAGGGGTAAACAATGAGCAGTTCTTC. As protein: CASSLGVNNEQFF.

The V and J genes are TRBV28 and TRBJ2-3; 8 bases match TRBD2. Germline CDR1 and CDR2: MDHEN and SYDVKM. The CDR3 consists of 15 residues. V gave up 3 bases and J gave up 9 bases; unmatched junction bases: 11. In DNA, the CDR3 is TGTGCCAGCAGTTTGCCCTCCACGGGACTAGTAACGCAGTATTTT. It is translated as CASSLPSTGLVTQYF. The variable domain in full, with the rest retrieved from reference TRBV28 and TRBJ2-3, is DVKVTQSSRYLVKRTGEKVFLECVQDMDHENMFWYRQDPGLGLRLIYFSYDVKMKEKGDIPEGYSVSREKKERFSLILESASTNQTSMYLCASSLPSTGLVTQYFGPGTRLTVL.

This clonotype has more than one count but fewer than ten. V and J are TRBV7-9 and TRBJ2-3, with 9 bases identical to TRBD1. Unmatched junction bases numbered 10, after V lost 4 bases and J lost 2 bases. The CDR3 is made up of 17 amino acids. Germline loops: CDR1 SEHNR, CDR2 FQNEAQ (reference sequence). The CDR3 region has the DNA TGTGCCAGCAGCTCAATGGGACAGGGAGGGTTCACAGATACGCAGTATTTT. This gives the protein CASSSMGQGGFTDTQYF.

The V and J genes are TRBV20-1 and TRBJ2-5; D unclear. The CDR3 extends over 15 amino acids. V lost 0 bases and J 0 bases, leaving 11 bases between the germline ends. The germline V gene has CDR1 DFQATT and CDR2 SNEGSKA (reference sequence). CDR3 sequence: CSARDPERDQETQYF. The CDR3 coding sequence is TGCAGTGCTAGAGATCCGGAACGGGACCAAGAGACCCAGTACTTC.